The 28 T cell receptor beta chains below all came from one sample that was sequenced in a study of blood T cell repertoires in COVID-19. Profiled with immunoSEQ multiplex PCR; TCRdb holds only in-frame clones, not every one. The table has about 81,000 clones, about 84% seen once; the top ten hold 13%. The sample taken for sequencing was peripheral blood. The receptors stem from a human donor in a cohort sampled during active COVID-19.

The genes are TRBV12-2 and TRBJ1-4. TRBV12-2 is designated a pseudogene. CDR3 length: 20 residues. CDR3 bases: TGTGCAAGTCGCCCGACCTTGTTATACCCAGGGAGGGGGGTAGATGAAAAACTGTTTTTT. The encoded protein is CASRPTLLYPGRGVDEKLFF.

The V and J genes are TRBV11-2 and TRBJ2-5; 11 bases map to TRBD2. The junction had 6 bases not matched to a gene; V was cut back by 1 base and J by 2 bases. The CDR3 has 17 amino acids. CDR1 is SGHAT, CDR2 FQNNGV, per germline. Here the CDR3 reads CASSLAGTSGKQETQYF. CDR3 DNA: TGTGCCAGCAGCTTAGCCGGGACTAGCGGTAAACAAGAGACCCAGTACTTC.

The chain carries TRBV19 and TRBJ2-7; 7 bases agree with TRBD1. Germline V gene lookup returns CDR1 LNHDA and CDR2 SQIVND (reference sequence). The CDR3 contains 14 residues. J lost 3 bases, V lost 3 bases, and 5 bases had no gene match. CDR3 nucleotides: TGTGCCAGTAGTATGGGGACAGAGGTCTACGAGCAGTACTTC. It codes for CASSMGTEVYEQYF.

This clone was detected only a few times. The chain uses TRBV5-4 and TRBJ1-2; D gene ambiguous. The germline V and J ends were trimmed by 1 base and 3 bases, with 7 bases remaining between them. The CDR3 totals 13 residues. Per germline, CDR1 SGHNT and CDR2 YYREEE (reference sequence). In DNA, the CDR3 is TGTGCCAGCAGCTTGATTGAGTACTATGGCTACACCTTC. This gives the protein CASSLIEYYGYTF.

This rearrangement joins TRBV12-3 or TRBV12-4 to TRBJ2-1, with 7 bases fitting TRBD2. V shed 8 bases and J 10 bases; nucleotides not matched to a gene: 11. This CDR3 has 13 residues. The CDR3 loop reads CASRWGRAGEQFF. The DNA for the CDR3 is TGTGCCAGCCGTTGGGGCCGAGCGGGGGAGCAGTTCTTC.

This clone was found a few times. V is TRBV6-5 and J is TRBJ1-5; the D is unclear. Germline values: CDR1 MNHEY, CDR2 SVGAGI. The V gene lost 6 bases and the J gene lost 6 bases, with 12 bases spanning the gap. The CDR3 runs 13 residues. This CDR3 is CASREGVRQPQHF. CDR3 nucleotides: TGTGCCAGCAGGGAGGGTGTCCGTCAGCCCCAGCATTTT.

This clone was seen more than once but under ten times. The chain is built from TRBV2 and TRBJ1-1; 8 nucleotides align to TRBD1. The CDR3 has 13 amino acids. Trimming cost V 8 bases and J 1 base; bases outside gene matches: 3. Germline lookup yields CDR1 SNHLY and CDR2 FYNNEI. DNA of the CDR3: TGTGCCAGCGGACAGGGTCCGAACACTGAAGCTTTCTTT. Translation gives CASGQGPNTEAFF. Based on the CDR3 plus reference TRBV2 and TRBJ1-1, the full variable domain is EPEVTQTPSHQVTQMGQEVILRCVPISNHLYFYWYRQILGQKVEFLVSFYNNEISEKSEIFDDQFSVERPDGSNFTLKIRSTKLEDSAMYFCASGQGPNTEAFFGQGTRLTVV.

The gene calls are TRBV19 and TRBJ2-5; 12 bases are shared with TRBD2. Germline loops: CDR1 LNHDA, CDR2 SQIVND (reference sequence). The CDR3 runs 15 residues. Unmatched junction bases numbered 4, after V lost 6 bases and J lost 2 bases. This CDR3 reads CASSVGTSGQETQYF. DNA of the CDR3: TGTGCCAGTAGCGTTGGGACTAGCGGGCAAGAGACCCAGTACTTC.

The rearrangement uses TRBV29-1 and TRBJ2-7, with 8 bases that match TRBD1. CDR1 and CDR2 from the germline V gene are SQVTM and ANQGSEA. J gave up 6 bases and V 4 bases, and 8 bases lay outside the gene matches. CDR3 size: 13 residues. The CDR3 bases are TGCAGCGTTGTGTTCAGGGGGCTCGGCGAGCAGTACTTC. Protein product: CSVVFRGLGEQYF.

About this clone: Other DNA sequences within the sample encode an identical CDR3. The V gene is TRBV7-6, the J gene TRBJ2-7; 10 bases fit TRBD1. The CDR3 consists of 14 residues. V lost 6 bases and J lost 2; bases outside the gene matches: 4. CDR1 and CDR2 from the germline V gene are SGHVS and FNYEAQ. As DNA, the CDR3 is TGTGCCAGCAGTCGGGACAGGGGTCCCTACGAGCAGTACTTC. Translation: CASSRDRGPYEQYF.

CDR3 in DNA: TGCGCCAGCAGCTTGGCCCCTTCGCAGGCACAGCCCCAGCATTTT. Translation gives CASSLAPSQAQPQHF. The chain joins TRBV5-1 to TRBJ1-5; D is undetermined. The CDR3 extends over 15 amino acids. Trimming took off 0 bases at V and 7 bases at J, with 14 bases between the two ends. The germline CDR1 and CDR2 sequences are SGHRS and YFSETQ.

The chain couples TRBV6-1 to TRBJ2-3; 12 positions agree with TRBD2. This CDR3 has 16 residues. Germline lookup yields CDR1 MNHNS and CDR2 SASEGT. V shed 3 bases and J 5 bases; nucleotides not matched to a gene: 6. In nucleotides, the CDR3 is TGTGCCAGCAGTGACAGCCTAGCGGGGGGGCAAGATACGCAGTATTTT. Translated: CASSDSLAGGQDTQYF.

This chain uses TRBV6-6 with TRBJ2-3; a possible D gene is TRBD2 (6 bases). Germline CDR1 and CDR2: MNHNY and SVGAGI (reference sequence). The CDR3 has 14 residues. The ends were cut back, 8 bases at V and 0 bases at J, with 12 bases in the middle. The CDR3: CASALGGSTDTQYF. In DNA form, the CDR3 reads TGTGCCAGCGCTTTGGGGGGTAGCACAGATACGCAGTATTTT.

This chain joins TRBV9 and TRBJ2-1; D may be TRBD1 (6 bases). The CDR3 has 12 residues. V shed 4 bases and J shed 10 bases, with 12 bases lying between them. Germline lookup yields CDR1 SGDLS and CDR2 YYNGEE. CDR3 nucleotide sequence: TGTGCCAGCAGCTTAACTAGGGGGGAGCAGTTCTTC. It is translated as CASSLTRGEQFF.

CDR3 in amino acids: CASSDDRGSYGYTF. For the CDR3, the DNA is TGTGCCAGCAGCGACGACAGGGGATCCTATGGCTACACCTTC. The chain uses TRBV9 and TRBJ1-2; the match to TRBD1 covers 8 bases. Germline V gives CDR1 SGDLS, CDR2 YYNGEE. The trim removed 3 bases at V and 4 bases at J, leaving 5 bases unmatched. CDR3 length: 14 residues.

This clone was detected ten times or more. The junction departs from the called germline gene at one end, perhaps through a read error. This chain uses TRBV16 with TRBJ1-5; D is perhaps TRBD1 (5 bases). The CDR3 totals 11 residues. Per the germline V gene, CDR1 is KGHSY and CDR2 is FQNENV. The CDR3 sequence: CASSQGAGRNF. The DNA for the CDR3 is TGTGCCAGCAGCCAAGGCGCGGGACGAAACTTT.

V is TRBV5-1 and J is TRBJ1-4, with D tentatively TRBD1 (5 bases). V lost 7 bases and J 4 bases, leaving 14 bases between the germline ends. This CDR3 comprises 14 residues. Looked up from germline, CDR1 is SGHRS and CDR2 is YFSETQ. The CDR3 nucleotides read TGCGCCAGCTCCCGCGGACAAAGTAATGAAAAACTGTTTTTT. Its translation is CASSRGQSNEKLFF.

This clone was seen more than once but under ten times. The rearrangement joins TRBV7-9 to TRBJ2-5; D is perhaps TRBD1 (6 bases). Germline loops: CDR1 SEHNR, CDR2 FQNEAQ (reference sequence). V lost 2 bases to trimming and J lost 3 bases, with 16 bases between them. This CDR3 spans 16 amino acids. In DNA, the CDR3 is TGTGCCAGCAGCTTATATCGTGGGGGCGGTAAAGAGACCCAGTACTTC. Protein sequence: CASSLYRGGGKETQYF.

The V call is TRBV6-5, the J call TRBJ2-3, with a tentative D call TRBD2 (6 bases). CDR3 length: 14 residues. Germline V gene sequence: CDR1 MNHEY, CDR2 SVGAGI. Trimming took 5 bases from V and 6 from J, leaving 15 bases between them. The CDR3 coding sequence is TGTGCCAGCAGTAGACTAGTGGTCCGGGATACGCAGTATTTT. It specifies CASSRLVVRDTQYF.

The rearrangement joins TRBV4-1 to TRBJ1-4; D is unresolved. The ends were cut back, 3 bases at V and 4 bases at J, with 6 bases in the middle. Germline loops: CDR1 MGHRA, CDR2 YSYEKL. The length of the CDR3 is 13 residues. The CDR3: CASSQRFNEKLFF. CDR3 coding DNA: TGCGCCAGCAGCCAGCGGTTTAATGAAAAACTGTTTTTT.

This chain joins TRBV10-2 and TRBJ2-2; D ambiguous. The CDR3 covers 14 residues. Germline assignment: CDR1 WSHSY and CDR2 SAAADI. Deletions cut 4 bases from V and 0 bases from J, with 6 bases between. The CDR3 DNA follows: TGCGCCAGCAGTGTCAGAACGAACACCGGGGAGCTGTTTTTT. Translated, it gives CASSVRTNTGELFF.

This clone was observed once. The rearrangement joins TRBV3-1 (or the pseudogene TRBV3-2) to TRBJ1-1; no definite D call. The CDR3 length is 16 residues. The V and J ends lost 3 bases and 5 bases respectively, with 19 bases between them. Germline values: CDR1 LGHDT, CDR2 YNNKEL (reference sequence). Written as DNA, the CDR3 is TGTGCCAGCAGCCAGTTCGGAGGAGGTATGCTTACTGAAGCTTTCTTT. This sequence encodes CASSQFGGGMLTEAFF.

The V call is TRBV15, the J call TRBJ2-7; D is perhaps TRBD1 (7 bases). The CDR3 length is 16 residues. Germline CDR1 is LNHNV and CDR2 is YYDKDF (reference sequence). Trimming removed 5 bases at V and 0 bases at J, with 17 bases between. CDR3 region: CATSENAGQYSYEQYF. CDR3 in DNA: TGTGCCACCAGCGAGAACGCGGGACAGTACTCCTACGAGCAGTACTTC.

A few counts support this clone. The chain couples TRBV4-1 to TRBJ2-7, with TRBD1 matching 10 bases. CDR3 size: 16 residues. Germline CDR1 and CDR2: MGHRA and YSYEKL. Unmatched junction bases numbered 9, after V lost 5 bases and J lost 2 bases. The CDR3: CASSFARTGGTYEQYF. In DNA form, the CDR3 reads TGCGCCAGCAGCTTTGCGCGGACAGGGGGGACCTACGAGCAGTACTTC.

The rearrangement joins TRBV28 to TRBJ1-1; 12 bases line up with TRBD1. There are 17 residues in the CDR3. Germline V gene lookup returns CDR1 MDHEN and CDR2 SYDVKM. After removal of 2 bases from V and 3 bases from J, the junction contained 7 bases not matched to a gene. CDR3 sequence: CASSLLPGQGADTEAFF. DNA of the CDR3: TGTGCCAGCAGTTTACTACCGGGACAGGGGGCTGACACTGAAGCTTTCTTT.

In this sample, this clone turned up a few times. Written as DNA, the CDR3 is TGTGCCAGCAGCCGCGCCACCGGGGAGCTGTTTTTT. It is translated as CASSRATGELFF. The chain has TRBV7-3 and TRBJ2-2; D remains unclear. Germline V gives CDR1 SGHTA, CDR2 FQGTGA. The CDR3 contains 12 residues. Trimming left V 5 bases short and J 4 bases short, with 5 bases between. The full variable domain, completed using reference TRBV7-3 and TRBJ2-2, is GAGVSQTPSNKVTEKGKYVELRCDPISGHTALYWYRQSLGQGPEFLIYFQGTGAADDSGLPNDRFFAVRPEGSVSTLKIQRTERGDSAVYLCASSRATGELFFGEGSRLTVL.

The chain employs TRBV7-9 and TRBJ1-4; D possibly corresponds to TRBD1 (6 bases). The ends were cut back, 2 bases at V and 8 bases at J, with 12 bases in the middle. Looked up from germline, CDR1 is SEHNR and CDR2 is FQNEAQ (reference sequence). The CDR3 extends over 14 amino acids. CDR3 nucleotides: TGTGCCAGCAGCTTATCAGGGGTTAACGAAAAACTGTTTTTT. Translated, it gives CASSLSGVNEKLFF. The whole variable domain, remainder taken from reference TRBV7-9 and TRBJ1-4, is DTGVSQNPRHKITKRGQNVTFRCDPISEHNRLYWYRQTLGQGPEFLTYFQNEAQLEKSRLLSDRFSAERPKGSFSTLEIQRTEQGDSAMYLCASSLSGVNEKLFFGSGTQLSVL.

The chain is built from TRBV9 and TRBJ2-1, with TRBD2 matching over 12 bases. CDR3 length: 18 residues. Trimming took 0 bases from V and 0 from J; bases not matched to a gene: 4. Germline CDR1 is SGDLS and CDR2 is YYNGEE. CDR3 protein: CASSVGLAGGPSYNEQFF. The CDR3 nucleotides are TGTGCCAGCAGCGTAGGTCTAGCGGGGGGGCCCTCCTACAATGAGCAGTTCTTC.